A single sample is the source of the 15 T cell receptor beta chains below, sequenced in a study of technical replicates of blood from several donors. Sequencing used immunoSEQ multiplex PCR; TCRdb keeps in-frame clones, though not all of them. Of 50,000 to 70,000 clones listed, around 93% were seen once; the top ten hold approximately 3.9%. Sequencing was carried out using PBMCs. The source is a human donor in good health. Some clones in this sample may be carry-over from other donors' samples.

This chain links TRBV5-4 with TRBJ2-3, with 12 bases that match TRBD1. This CDR3 contains 16 residues. Per the germline V gene, CDR1 is SGHNT and CDR2 is YYREEE (reference sequence). V dropped 3 bases and J dropped 5; count of bases not matched to a gene: 7. The CDR3 bases are TGTGCCAGCAGCTCCCGGGACAGGGGGCTGGTAGATACGCAGTATTTT. Translated, it gives CASSSRDRGLVDTQYF.

The V call is TRBV2, the J call TRBJ1-4; 9 bases match TRBD1. The V gene's germline CDR1 is SNHLY and CDR2 FYNNEI. Trimming took 4 bases from V and 7 from J; bases not matched to a gene: 7. The CDR3 length is 15 residues. CDR3 protein: CASSGRDRVVEKLFF. CDR3 sequence (DNA): TGTGCCAGCAGTGGACGGGACAGGGTGGTTGAAAAACTGTTTTTT.

The chain has TRBV10-3 and TRBJ2-7, with 7 bases fitting TRBD1. Per the germline V gene, CDR1 is ENHRY and CDR2 is SYGVKD. The CDR3 totals 13 residues. J gave up 4 bases and V 7 bases, and 7 bases lay outside the gene matches. The CDR3 DNA reads TGTGCCATCATCGCGGAACAGGGGTACGAGCAGTACTTC. Translating it yields CAIIAEQGYEQYF.

V is TRBV4-3 and J is TRBJ2-7; D not resolved. The V gene's germline CDR1 is LGHNA and CDR2 YSLEER. The CDR3 runs to 13 residues. V was clipped by 1 base and J by 6 bases, with 10 bases between them. CDR3 amino acids: CASSQGPRGEQYF. The CDR3 coding sequence is TGCGCCAGCAGCCAAGGACCCCGAGGCGAGCAGTACTTC.

This clone was counted ten times or more. The gene calls are TRBV7-2 and TRBJ2-3; TRBD1 is a possible D gene (8 bases). CDR3 length: 16 amino acids. Trimming cost V 4 bases and J 3 bases, with 17 bases left between them. Germline assignment: CDR1 SGHTA and CDR2 FQGNSA. The CDR3 sequence is CASSYKTGGVTDTQYF. CDR3 coding DNA: TGTGCCAGCAGCTACAAAACAGGGGGGGTTACAGATACGCAGTATTTT.

This chain links TRBV15 with TRBJ2-7; D is undetermined. CDR3 length: 17 amino acids. Germline V gene sequence: CDR1 LNHNV, CDR2 YYDKDF (reference sequence). Trimming removed 0 bases from V and 0 bases from J, with 15 bases in between. The CDR3 here is CATSRDSTSRSSYEQYF. CDR3 sequence (DNA): TGTGCCACCAGCAGAGATTCTACTTCCAGGTCCTCCTACGAGCAGTACTTC. The entire variable domain, with the rest obtained from reference TRBV15 and TRBJ2-7, is as follows: DAMVIQNPRYQVTQFGKPVTLSCSQTLNHNVMYWYQQKSSQAPKLLFHYYDKDFNNEADTPDNFQSRRPNTSFCFLDIRSPGLGDTAMYLCATSRDSTSRSSYEQYFGPGTRLTVT.

The V and J genes are TRBV7-9 and TRBJ2-7, with a weak D call TRBD2 (7 bases). The V end was cut by 4 bases, the J end by 3 bases, with 13 bases between. The CDR3 has 14 residues. Germline V lookup: CDR1 SEHNR, CDR2 FQNEAQ (reference sequence). CDR3 amino acids: CASSSRGGVYEQYF. CDR3 in DNA: TGTGCCAGCAGCTCGAGGGGGGGCGTCTACGAGCAGTACTTC.

The chain combines TRBV30 with TRBJ2-2, with 7 bases that match TRBD1. The CDR3 contains 15 residues. V trimming: 4 bases; J trimming: 2 bases; junction bases outside the gene matches: 7. Germline V gene lookup returns CDR1 GTSNPN and CDR2 SVGIG (reference sequence). CDR3 residues: CAWTDDRDNTGELFF. The CDR3 DNA reads TGTGCCTGGACCGACGACAGGGATAACACCGGGGAGCTGTTTTTT.

This chain uses TRBV5-1 with TRBJ2-3; 8 nucleotides line up with TRBD1. Germline V gene sequence: CDR1 SGHRS, CDR2 YFSETQ. The V gene end was trimmed by 1 base and the J gene end by 8 bases; junction bases not matched to a gene: 9. This CDR3 region has 15 residues. The DNA for the CDR3 is TGCGCCAGCAGCTTGAGGACAGGGAGGTCCGGTACGCAGTATTTT. Its protein is CASSLRTGRSGTQYF. The complete variable domain, with remaining parts taken from reference TRBV5-1 and TRBJ2-3, reads KAGVTQTPRYLIKTRGQQVTLSCSPISGHRSVSWYQQTPGQGLQFLFEYFSETQRNKGNFPGRFSGRQFSNSRSEMNVSTLELGDSALYLCASSLRTGRSGTQYFGPGTRLTVL.

V and J are TRBV7-7 and TRBJ2-1, with TRBD2 matching 9 bases. CDR3 length: 15 amino acids. With 1 base clipped from V and 6 bases from J, the junction kept 4 bases outside the gene matches. CDR1 and CDR2 (germline): SSHAT, FNYEAQ (reference sequence). The CDR3, as DNA: TGTGCCAGCAGCTTAGTCGGCGGGGGGGCCAATGAGCAGTTCTTC. This translates into CASSLVGGGANEQFF.

CDR3 sequence reads: CASRSGLAGMEETQYF. For the CDR3, the DNA is TGTGCCAGCAGAAGTGGGTTAGCGGGGATGGAAGAGACCCAGTACTTC. The V and J genes are TRBV2 and TRBJ2-5; TRBD2 aligns across 8 bases. The CDR3 is 16 amino acids. The germline gives CDR1 SNHLY, CDR2 FYNNEI. The junction had 12 bases not matched to a gene; V was cut back by 6 bases and J by 3 bases.

The chain employs TRBV9 and TRBJ2-7; 10 bases are a match to TRBD2. Unmatched junction bases numbered 4, after V lost 4 bases and J lost 0 bases. The CDR3 sequence is 15 residues long. Germline CDR1 and CDR2: SGDLS and YYNGEE. The CDR3 DNA reads as TGTGCCAGCAGCCCGAGGACTAGCGGCTCCTACGAGCAGTACTTC. Amino acid sequence: CASSPRTSGSYEQYF.

The chain links TRBV6-1 to TRBJ2-3; 9 bases are a match to TRBD2. The CDR3 contains 17 residues. The germline V gene encodes CDR1 MNHNS and CDR2 SASEGT. V dropped 0 bases and J dropped 3; count of bases not matched to a gene: 7. CDR3 loop: CASSEAASGEETDTQYF. CDR3 in DNA: TGTGCCAGCAGTGAAGCGGCTAGCGGGGAGGAAACAGATACGCAGTATTTT.

This clone was observed a single time. CDR3 in amino acids: CASSEGLPRYNEQFF. Here the CDR3 DNA reads TGTGCCAGCAGTGAAGGACTCCCCCGGTACAATGAGCAGTTCTTC. V and J are TRBV6-1 and TRBJ2-1; no clear D gene. CDR3 length equals 15 residues. Germline assignment: CDR1 MNHNS and CDR2 SASEGT. V was pared by 1 base and J by 4 bases, with 11 bases between.

The rearrangement uses TRBV7-9 and TRBJ1-1; a possible D gene is TRBD1 (5 bases). Germline V lookup: CDR1 SEHNR, CDR2 FQNEAQ (reference sequence). The CDR3 is 15 residues long. V gave up 3 bases and J gave up 0 bases, with 11 bases separating them. CDR3 sequence: CASSFNTGLNTEAFF. In nucleotides, the CDR3 is TGTGCCAGCAGCTTTAACACAGGTCTGAACACTGAAGCTTTCTTT.